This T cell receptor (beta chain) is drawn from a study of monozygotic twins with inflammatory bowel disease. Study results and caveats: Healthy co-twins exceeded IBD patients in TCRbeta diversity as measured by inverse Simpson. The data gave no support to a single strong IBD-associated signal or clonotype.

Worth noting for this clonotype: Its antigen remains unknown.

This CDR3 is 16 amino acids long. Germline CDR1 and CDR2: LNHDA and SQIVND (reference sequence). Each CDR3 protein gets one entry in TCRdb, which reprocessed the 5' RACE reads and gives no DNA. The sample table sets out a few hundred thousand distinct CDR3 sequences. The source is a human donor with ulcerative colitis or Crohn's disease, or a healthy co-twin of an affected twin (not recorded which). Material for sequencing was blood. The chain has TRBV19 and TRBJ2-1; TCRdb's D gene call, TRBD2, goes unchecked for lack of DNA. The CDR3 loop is CASSTGRAALHNEQFF.